This TCR beta chain was sequenced in a study of blood T cells in healthy people across ages. This clonotype appeared a few times. Primed by a sample-barcoded 5' primer and a J-beta primer mix, a second PCR proceeded for roughly 6 to 12 cycles. One entry per CDR3 protein results from TCRdb running MiXCR on the 5' RACE reads. The table has about 620,000 distinct CDR3 sequences, roughly half seen once. The ends lost 2 bases at V and 0 bases at J; junction bases unmatched: 3. The germline V gene has CDR1 SGHDT and CDR2 YYEEEE. The CDR3 runs 16 residues. The sequenced sample consisted of blood. This TCR came from an elderly woman in good health. V and J are TRBV5-6 and TRBJ2-1; 9 positions agree with TRBD2. The DNA for the CDR3 is TGTGCCAGCAGCTTCCTAGCGGGGAGCTCCTACAATGAGCAGTTCTTC. It specifies CASSFLAGSSYNEQFF.